Shown below are 2 T cell receptor beta chains from a single sample sequenced in a study of brain T cells in children with intractable seizures. The protocol was immunoSEQ multiplex PCR, while the TCRdb copy is restricted to in-frame clones and leaves out a portion. Of about 80,000 clones in the sample, under 95% were seen once. Source: peripheral blood, taken at surgery. The receptors were sampled from a girl aged 2-9 years with Rasmussen encephalitis and intractable seizures.

The genes are TRBV29-1 and TRBJ2-7; D unclear. V lost 4 bases to trimming and J lost 3 bases, with 10 bases between them. The CDR3 is 12 amino acids. Germline V CDR1 and CDR2: SQVTM, ANQGSEA. The CDR3 DNA reads as TGCAGCGTTGTCCAATATGGCTACGAGCAGTACTTC. Protein sequence: CSVVQYGYEQYF.

The chain couples TRBV4-1 to TRBJ1-1, with D tentatively TRBD1 (6 bases). Trimming shortened V by 3 bases and J by 5 bases, and 13 bases separated the two germline ends. This CDR3 has 14 residues. Germline assignment: CDR1 MGHRA and CDR2 YSYEKL. CDR3 loop: CASSQGGQGTEAFF. CDR3 DNA sequence: TGCGCCAGCAGCCAGGGGGGGCAGGGTACTGAAGCTTTCTTT.